This section outlines one T cell receptor beta chain sequence together with its context. Antigen specificity is unknown. The assay was immunoSEQ multiplex PCR, and TCRdb's table has in-frame clones only and misses some. Here the sample spans 2.5 million or so clones, over 85% being singletons. These data come from a study of shared clonotypes between healthy human individuals. Study background: Three plates each covered CD4 naive and memory; CD8 naive two, CD8 memory one.

Notes on the study in general: Several donors showed sharing of about 4.8% of naive CD4 clonotypes. Richness estimates generally favored naive over memory subsets.

The CDR3 length is 15 residues. V was pared by 0 bases and J by 2 bases, with 11 bases between. Germline CDR1 SGHRS, CDR2 YFSETQ. The receptor comes from a man aged 18 to 30 in good health. Material for sequencing was naive CD4+ T cells sorted from blood. Subset of the sample: CD45RA+ positively selected. The genes are TRBV5-1 and TRBJ1-2; D gene uncertain. CDR3 coding DNA: TGCGCCAGCAGCTTGGAGGGCAGGCCAAACTATGGCTACACCTTC. It is translated as CASSLEGRPNYGYTF.